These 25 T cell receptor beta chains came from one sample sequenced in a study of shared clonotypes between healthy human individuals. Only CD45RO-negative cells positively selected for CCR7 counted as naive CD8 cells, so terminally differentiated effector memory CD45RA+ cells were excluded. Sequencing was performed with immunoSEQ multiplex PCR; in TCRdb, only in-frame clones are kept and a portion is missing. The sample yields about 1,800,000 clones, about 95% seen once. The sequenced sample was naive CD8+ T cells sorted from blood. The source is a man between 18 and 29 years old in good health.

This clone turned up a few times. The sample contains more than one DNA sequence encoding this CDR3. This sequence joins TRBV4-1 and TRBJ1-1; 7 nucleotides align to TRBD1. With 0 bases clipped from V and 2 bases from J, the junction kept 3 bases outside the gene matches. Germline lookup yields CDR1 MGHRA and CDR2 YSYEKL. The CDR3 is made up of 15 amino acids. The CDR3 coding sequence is TGCGCCAGCAGCCAAGATACAGGGGAAAACACTGAAGCTTTCTTT. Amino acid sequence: CASSQDTGENTEAFF.

Here the CDR3 reads CATSGSLGGELFF. The CDR3 nucleotides read TGCGCGACTAGCGGGAGTCTAGGCGGGGAGCTGTTTTTT. This chain links TRBV10-1 with TRBJ2-2, with 12 nucleotides matching TRBD2. The CDR3 sequence is 13 residues long. CDR1 is WNHNN, CDR2 SYGVQD, per germline (reference sequence).

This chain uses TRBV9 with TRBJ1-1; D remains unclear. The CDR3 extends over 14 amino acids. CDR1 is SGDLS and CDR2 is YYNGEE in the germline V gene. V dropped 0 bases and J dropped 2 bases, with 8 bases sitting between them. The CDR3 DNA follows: TGTGCCAGCAGCGTAGACGCTAGTAACACTGAAGCTTTCTTT. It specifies CASSVDASNTEAFF.

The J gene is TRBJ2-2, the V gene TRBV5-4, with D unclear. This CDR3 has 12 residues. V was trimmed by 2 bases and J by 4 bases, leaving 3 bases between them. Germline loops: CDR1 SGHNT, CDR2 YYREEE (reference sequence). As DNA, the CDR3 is TGTGCCAGCAGCTTCGCCACCGGGGAGCTGTTTTTT. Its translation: CASSFATGELFF.

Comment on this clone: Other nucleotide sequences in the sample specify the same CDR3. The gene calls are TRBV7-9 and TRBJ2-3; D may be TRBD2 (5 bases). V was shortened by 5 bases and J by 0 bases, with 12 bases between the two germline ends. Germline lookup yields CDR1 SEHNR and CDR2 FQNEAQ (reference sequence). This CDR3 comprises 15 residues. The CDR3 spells CASSPSGISTDTQYF. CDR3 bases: TGTGCCAGCAGCCCCAGCGGTATTAGCACAGATACGCAGTATTTT.

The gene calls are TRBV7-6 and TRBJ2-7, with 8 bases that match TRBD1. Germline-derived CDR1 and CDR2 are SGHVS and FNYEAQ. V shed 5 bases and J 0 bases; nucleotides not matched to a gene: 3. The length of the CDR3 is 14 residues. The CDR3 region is CASSQDRDSYEQYF. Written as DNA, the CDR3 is TGTGCCAGCAGCCAGGACAGGGACTCCTACGAGCAGTACTTC.

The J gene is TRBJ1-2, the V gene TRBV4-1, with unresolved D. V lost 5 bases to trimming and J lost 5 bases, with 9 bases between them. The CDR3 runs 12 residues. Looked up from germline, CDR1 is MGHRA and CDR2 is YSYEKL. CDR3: CASSMDGYGYTF. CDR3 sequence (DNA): TGCGCCAGCAGCATGGACGGTTATGGCTACACCTTC.

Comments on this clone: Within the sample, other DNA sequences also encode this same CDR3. CDR3 sequence (DNA): TGTGCCAGCAGCCTGGGGGGGGACGAGCAGTACTTC. Translating gives CASSLGGDEQYF. The chain uses TRBV7-6 and TRBJ2-7; 7 nucleotides agree with TRBD2. In germline, CDR1 is SGHVS, CDR2 FNYEAQ. V gave up 5 bases and J gave up 5 bases; unmatched junction bases: 3. CDR3 length: 12 amino acids.

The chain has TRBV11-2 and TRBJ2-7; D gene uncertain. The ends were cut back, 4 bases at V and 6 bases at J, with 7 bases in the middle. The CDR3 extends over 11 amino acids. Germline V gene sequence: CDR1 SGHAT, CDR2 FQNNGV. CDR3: CASSYIGEQYF. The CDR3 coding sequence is TGTGCCAGCAGCTATATAGGCGAGCAGTACTTC.

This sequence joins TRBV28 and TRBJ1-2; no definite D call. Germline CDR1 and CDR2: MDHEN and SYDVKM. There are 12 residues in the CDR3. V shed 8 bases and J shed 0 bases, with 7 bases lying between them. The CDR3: CASGPANYGYTF. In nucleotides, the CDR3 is TGTGCCAGCGGCCCGGCTAACTATGGCTACACCTTC.

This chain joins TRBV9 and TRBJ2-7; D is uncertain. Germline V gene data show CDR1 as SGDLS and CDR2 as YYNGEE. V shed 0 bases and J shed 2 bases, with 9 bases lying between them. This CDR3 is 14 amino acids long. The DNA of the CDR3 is TGTGCCAGCAGCGTAGAGATAGGACCCTACGAGCAGTACTTC. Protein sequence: CASSVEIGPYEQYF.

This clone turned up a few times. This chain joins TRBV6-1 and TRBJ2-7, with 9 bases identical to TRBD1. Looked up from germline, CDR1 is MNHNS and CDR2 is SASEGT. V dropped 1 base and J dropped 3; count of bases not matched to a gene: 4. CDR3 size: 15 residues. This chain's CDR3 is CASSEGNRGLYEQYF. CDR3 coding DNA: TGTGCCAGCAGTGAAGGCAACAGGGGGCTCTACGAGCAGTACTTC.

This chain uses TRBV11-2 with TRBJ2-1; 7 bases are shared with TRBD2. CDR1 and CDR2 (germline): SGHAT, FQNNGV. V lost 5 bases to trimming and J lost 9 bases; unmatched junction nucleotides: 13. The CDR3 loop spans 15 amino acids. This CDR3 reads CASSLKAGSLGEQFF. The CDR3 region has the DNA TGTGCCAGCAGCCTAAAAGCGGGGTCCCTTGGTGAGCAGTTCTTC.

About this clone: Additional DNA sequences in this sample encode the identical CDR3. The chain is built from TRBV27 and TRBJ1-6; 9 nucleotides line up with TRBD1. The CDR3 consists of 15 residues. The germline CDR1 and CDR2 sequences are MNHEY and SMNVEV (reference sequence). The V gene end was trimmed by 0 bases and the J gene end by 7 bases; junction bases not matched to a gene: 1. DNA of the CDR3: TGTGCCAGCAGTTTATCCGGGACAGGGAATTCACCCCTCCACTTT. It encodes CASSLSGTGNSPLHF.

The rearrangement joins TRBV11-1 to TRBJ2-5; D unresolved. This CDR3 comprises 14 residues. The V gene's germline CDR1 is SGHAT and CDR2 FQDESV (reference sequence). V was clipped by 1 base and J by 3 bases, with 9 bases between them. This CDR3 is CASSLVGSEETQYF. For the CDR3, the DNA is TGTGCCAGCAGCTTAGTGGGCAGTGAAGAGACCCAGTACTTC.

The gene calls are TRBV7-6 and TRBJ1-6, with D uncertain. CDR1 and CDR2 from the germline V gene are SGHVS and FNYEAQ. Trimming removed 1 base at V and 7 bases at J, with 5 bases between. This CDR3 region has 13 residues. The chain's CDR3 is CASSLGSNSPLHF. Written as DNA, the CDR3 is TGTGCCAGCAGCTTAGGGTCCAATTCACCCCTCCACTTT.

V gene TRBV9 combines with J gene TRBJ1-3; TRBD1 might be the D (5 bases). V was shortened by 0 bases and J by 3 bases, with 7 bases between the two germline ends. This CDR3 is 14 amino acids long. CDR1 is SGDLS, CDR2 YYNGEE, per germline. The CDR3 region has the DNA TGTGCCAGCAGCGTAGCAGGGTTTGGAAACACCATATATTTT. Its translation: CASSVAGFGNTIYF.

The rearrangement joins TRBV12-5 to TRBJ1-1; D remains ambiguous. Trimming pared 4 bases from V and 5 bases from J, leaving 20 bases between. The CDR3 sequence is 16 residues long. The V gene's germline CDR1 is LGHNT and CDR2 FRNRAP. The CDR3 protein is CASGSWPPRGWTEAFF. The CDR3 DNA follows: TGTGCTAGTGGTTCCTGGCCCCCACGGGGTTGGACTGAAGCTTTCTTT.

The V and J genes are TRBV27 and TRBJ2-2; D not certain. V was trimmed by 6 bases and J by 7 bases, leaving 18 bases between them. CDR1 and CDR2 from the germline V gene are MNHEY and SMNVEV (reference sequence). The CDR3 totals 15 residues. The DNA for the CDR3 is TGTGCCAGCAGCCCCCTCAGGTTGTTTATCGGGGAGCTGTTTTTT. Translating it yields CASSPLRLFIGELFF.

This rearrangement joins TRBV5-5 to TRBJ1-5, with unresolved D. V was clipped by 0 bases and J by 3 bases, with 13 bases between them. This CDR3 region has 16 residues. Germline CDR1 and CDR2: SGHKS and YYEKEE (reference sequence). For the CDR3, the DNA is TGTGCCAGCAGCTTGGAAAGGCCGGGCTCCAATCAGCCCCAGCATTTT. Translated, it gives CASSLERPGSNQPQHF. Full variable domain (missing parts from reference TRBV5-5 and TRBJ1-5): DAGVTQSPTHLIKTRGQQVTLRCSPISGHKSVSWYQQVLGQGPQFIFQYYEKEERGRGNFPDRFSARQFPNYSSELNVNALLLGDSALYLCASSLERPGSNQPQHFGDGTRLSIL.

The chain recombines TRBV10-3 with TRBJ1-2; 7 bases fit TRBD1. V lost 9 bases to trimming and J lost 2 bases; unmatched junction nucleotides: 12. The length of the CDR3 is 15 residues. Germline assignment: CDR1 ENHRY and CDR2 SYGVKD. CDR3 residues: CAIGTDQGQNYGYTF. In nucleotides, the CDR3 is TGTGCCATAGGGACAGATCAGGGGCAAAACTATGGCTACACCTTC.

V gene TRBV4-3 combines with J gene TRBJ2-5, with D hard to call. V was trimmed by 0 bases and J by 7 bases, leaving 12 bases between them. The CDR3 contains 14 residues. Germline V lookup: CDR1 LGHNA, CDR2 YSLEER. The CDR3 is CASSQDGSPGTQYF. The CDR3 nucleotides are TGCGCCAGCAGCCAAGACGGCTCCCCTGGGACCCAGTACTTC.

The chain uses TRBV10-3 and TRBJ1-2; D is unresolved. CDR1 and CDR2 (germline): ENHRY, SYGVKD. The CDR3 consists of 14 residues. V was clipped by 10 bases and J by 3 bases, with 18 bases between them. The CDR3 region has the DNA TGTGCCAGCCGCTCAGGTTTTGAAGACTATGGCTACACCTTC. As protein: CASRSGFEDYGYTF.

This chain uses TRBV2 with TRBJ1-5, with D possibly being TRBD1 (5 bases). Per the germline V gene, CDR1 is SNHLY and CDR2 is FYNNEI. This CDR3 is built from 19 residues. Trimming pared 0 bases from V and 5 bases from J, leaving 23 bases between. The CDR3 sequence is CASSEARDGSGVRDQPQHF. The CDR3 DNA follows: TGTGCCAGCAGTGAAGCACGTGATGGGTCGGGGGTAAGGGATCAGCCCCAGCATTTT.

CDR3 DNA sequence: TGTGCCAGCAGTTTCGTCCTGGGGAATTCACCCCTCCACTTT. Its protein is CASSFVLGNSPLHF. The chain uses TRBV28 and TRBJ1-6, with D hard to call. V was clipped by 3 bases and J by 7 bases, with 10 bases between them. This CDR3 region has 14 residues. The germline CDR1 and CDR2 sequences are MDHEN and SYDVKM. Based on the CDR3 plus reference TRBV28 and TRBJ1-6, the full variable domain is DVKVTQSSRYLVKRTGEKVFLECVQDMDHENMFWYRQDPGLGLRLIYFSYDVKMKEKGDIPEGYSVSREKKERFSLILESASTNQTSMYLCASSFVLGNSPLHFGNGTRLTVT.